The 25 T cell receptor beta chains below all came from one sample that was sequenced in a study of response to subunit inactivated influenza vaccine. MiXCR was run by TCRdb on the RT-PCR reads, yielding one entry per CDR3 protein. In the table there are around 580,000 distinct CDR3 sequences, 12% to 15% of which are singletons. This specimen was PBMCs from blood, taken 12 days after vaccination. Source of these receptors: a man aged 45 to 65 who received an inactivated influenza vaccine.

V usage is TRBV12-3 or TRBV12-4 and J usage is TRBJ1-4; D is perhaps TRBD1 (6 bases). The CDR3 has 14 amino acids. Trimming removed 0 bases at V and 5 bases at J, with 7 bases between. CDR3 in DNA: TGTGCCAGCAGTTTAGCAGGGGGGAATGAAAAACTGTTTTTT. Encoded protein: CASSLAGGNEKLFF.

This clonotype was seen many times. Germline and junction disagree at one end, which may indicate a read error. The CDR3 reads CASSQDRIAGTPTYF. CDR3 coding DNA: TGTGCCAGCAGCCAAGATCGTATAGCGGGGACACCCACATATTTT. This sequence joins TRBV3-1 and TRBJ1-4; D is possibly TRBD1 (6 bases). The CDR3 is 15 amino acids. CDR1 is LGHDT and CDR2 is YNNKEL in the germline V gene (reference sequence).

The chain is built from TRBV10-3 and TRBJ2-7; 10 bases align to TRBD1. The length of the CDR3 is 16 residues. CDR1 and CDR2 (germline): ENHRY, SYGVKD. The V and J ends lost 0 bases and 3 bases, in that order; junction bases with no gene match: 5. This CDR3 is CAISESPGQGSYEQYF. CDR3 nucleotides: TGTGCCATCAGTGAGTCGCCGGGACAGGGGAGCTACGAGCAGTACTTC.

The rearrangement uses TRBV20-1 and TRBJ2-1; D call uncertain. The ends were cut back, 3 bases at V and 6 bases at J, with 12 bases in the middle. Germline loops: CDR1 DFQATT, CDR2 SNEGSKA (reference sequence). The CDR3 totals 13 residues. CDR3 DNA: TGCAGTGCTAGTTCTTCCCCTCCCAATGAGCAGTTCTTC. This codes for CSASSSPPNEQFF.

The chain couples TRBV7-2 to TRBJ2-5, with 12 bases that match TRBD2. Trimming removed 6 bases from V and 7 bases from J; junction bases left unmatched: 9. CDR1 is SGHTA, CDR2 FQGNSA, per germline. The CDR3 is 15 residues long. The CDR3 here is CASSSDTSGGRTQYF. The CDR3 nucleotides are TGTGCCAGCAGTTCCGATACTAGCGGGGGGAGGACCCAGTACTTC.

V gene TRBV20-1 combines with J gene TRBJ2-3; the D gene could be TRBD1 or TRBD2 (5 bases each). CDR3 length: 15 residues. The germline CDR1 and CDR2 sequences are DFQATT and SNEGSKA (reference sequence). V was cut by 3 bases and J by 4 bases, with 17 bases left in between. This chain's CDR3 is CSARREIRGPDTQYF. The CDR3 region has the DNA TGCAGTGCTAGGCGAGAGATCCGGGGCCCAGATACGCAGTATTTT.

This clonotype was counted ten times or more. The chain recombines TRBV5-1 with TRBJ1-2; D not certain. The CDR3 spans 15 residues. V was clipped by 2 bases and J by 2 bases, with 13 bases between them. Germline V CDR1 and CDR2: SGHRS, YFSETQ. CDR3 in amino acids: CASSFDRGINYGYTF. DNA for the CDR3: TGCGCCAGCAGCTTTGACCGTGGGATAAACTATGGCTACACCTTC.

Only a few counts were recorded for this clonotype. This chain joins TRBV5-1 and TRBJ1-1; TRBD1 matches at 10 bases. The CDR3 runs to 15 residues. CDR1 SGHRS and CDR2 YFSETQ come from the germline V gene. V was pared by 4 bases and J by 4 bases, with 7 bases of the junction left unmatched. CDR3 nucleotide sequence: TGCGCCAGCAGCGCAGACAGGGGGCGTCTCACTGAAGCTTTCTTT. This codes for CASSADRGRLTEAFF.

This clonotype turned up a few times. The gene calls are TRBV20-1 and TRBJ2-1; TRBD1 aligns across 11 bases. The V and J ends lost 7 bases and 2 bases, in that order; junction bases with no gene match: 10. Germline lookup yields CDR1 DFQATT and CDR2 SNEGSKA (reference sequence). CDR3 length: 16 amino acids. This CDR3 reads CSVQRPGQGAYNEQFF. CDR3 nucleotide sequence: TGCAGTGTACAAAGACCGGGACAGGGGGCCTACAATGAGCAGTTCTTC.

This clonotype was seen more than once but under ten times. This chain joins TRBV12-3 or TRBV12-4 and TRBJ2-7, with TRBD2 as a possible D gene (5 bases). V was clipped by 2 bases and J by 5 bases, with 13 bases between them. The CDR3 length is 14 residues. CDR3 sequence: CASSLRGVSHEQYF. CDR3 DNA: TGTGCCAGCAGTTTACGGGGAGTCAGTCACGAGCAGTACTTC.

The CDR3 region has the DNA TGCAGTGCTAGAGTAGAGGGAGTAGGATTCGCTTTCTTT. It is translated as CSARVEGVGFAFF. The chain employs TRBV20-1 and TRBJ1-1; no clear D gene. The V end was cut by 1 base, the J end by 11 bases, with 17 bases between. The germline V gene encodes CDR1 DFQATT and CDR2 SNEGSKA (reference sequence). The CDR3 has 13 amino acids.

The V call is TRBV21-1, the J call TRBJ1-3. TRBV21-1 is noted as a pseudogene. This CDR3 contains 13 residues. The CDR3 loop is CASSPDGENTIYF. In DNA form, the CDR3 reads TGTGCCAGCAGCCCTGACGGTGAAAACACCATATATTTT.

V usage is TRBV5-1 and J usage is TRBJ2-1; 9 bases are shared with TRBD2. The CDR3 loop spans 16 amino acids. Looked up from germline, CDR1 is SGHRS and CDR2 is YFSETQ. J was trimmed by 5 bases and V by 2 bases; bases with no gene match: 8. The CDR3 nucleotides are TGCGCCAGCAGCTTAGATAGCGGGAGCCCTCACAATGAGCAGTTCTTC. Amino acids: CASSLDSGSPHNEQFF.

This clonotype was seen a few times. The rearrangement links TRBV7-6 to TRBJ2-1, with 9 bases lining up with TRBD2. Germline loops: CDR1 SGHVS, CDR2 FNYEAQ. V lost 4 bases and J lost 6; bases outside the gene matches: 7. CDR3 length: 15 residues. Here the CDR3 reads CASSSSAGGPNEQFF. The DNA for the CDR3 is TGTGCCAGCAGCTCCTCGGCGGGGGGGCCCAATGAGCAGTTCTTC.

The sample holds a few counts of this clonotype. V usage is TRBV6-5 and J usage is TRBJ1-1, with D hard to call. Germline V gives CDR1 MNHEY, CDR2 SVGAGI. The CDR3 loop spans 12 amino acids. V was cut by 0 bases and J by 3 bases, with 2 bases left in between. CDR3 coding DNA: TGTGCCAGCAGTTACTCCGACACTGAAGCTTTCTTT. This encodes CASSYSDTEAFF.

This chain links TRBV20-1 with TRBJ2-5, with D perhaps matching TRBD1 (6 bases). The CDR3 is 14 residues long. V gave up 0 bases and J gave up 4 bases, with 12 bases separating them. Germline V gene lookup returns CDR1 DFQATT and CDR2 SNEGSKA (reference sequence). CDR3 residues: CSARETPGVETQYF. The CDR3 DNA reads TGCAGTGCTAGAGAAACACCAGGGGTAGAGACCCAGTACTTC.

Many counts were recorded for this clonotype. The chain uses TRBV20-1 and TRBJ1-2; 8 nucleotides match TRBD1. The V segment lost 1 base and the J segment 8 bases; nucleotides outside the gene matches: 6. The CDR3 has 13 amino acids. Germline loops: CDR1 DFQATT, CDR2 SNEGSKA (reference sequence). The CDR3 loop reads CSARADRAWGYTF. The CDR3 DNA sequence: TGCAGTGCTAGAGCGGACAGGGCCTGGGGCTACACCTTC.

In the case of this clonotype: A read error may account for a junction end that differs from germline. The chain couples TRBV5-6 to TRBJ1-1; no definite D call. The CDR3 length is 13 residues. The germline CDR1 and CDR2 sequences are SGHDT and YYEEEE. The DNA of the CDR3 is TGTGCCAGCAGCTTGGTGGCGGGCACTGTAGCTTTCTTT. This gives the protein CASSLVAGTVAFF.

This clonotype was picked up a small number of times. The rearrangement joins TRBV12-3 or TRBV12-4 to TRBJ2-7; 9 bases agree with TRBD1. The CDR3 is 14 residues long. Unmatched junction bases numbered 9, after V lost 5 bases and J lost 7 bases. The CDR3 loop reads CASSPGQGLGEQYF. The DNA for the CDR3 is TGTGCCAGCAGTCCGGGACAGGGATTGGGGGAGCAGTACTTC.

The chain is built from TRBV6-2 or TRBV6-3 and TRBJ2-7; TRBD2 agrees at 7 bases. The CDR3 runs to 13 residues. V shed 7 bases and J 5 bases; nucleotides not matched to a gene: 8. Germline loops: CDR1 MNHEY, CDR2 SVGEGT. CDR3 nucleotide sequence: TGTGCCAGCATAAGACCGGGAGGCGACGAGCAGTACTTC. It yields the protein CASIRPGGDEQYF.

The rearrangement joins TRBV20-1 to TRBJ2-1; 10 bases line up with TRBD2. Germline CDR1 and CDR2: DFQATT and SNEGSKA (reference sequence). The CDR3 runs 14 residues. J gave up 9 bases and V 3 bases, and 8 bases lay outside the gene matches. In DNA, the CDR3 is TGCAGTGCTAGTTCGAGCGGGGGGGCGAGTGAGCAGTTCTTC. It is translated as CSASSSGGASEQFF.

The V and J genes are TRBV20-1 and TRBJ1-3; D gene uncertain. Trimming took 5 bases from V and 4 from J, leaving 15 bases between them. The germline V gene encodes CDR1 DFQATT and CDR2 SNEGSKA (reference sequence). This CDR3 comprises 14 residues. Here the CDR3 DNA reads TGCAGTGCTCTAACCCCCTCCGGGGGAAACACCATATATTTT. Translation: CSALTPSGGNTIYF.

This clonotype was observed at least ten times. The chain recombines TRBV5-5 with TRBJ1-2; 9 nucleotides agree with TRBD1. V trimming: 2 bases; J trimming: 4 bases; junction bases outside the gene matches: 3. Germline CDR1 is SGHKS and CDR2 is YYEKEE (reference sequence). The CDR3 extends over 14 amino acids. CDR3 nucleotides: TGTGCCAGCAGCTTAAACAGGGGGCTCTATGGCTACACCTTC. This sequence encodes CASSLNRGLYGYTF.

There are a few counts of this clonotype. The chain couples TRBV19 to TRBJ1-2; 8 bases align to TRBD1. In germline, CDR1 is LNHDA, CDR2 SQIVND (reference sequence). CDR3 length equals 14 residues. Trimming removed 5 bases from V and 5 bases from J; junction bases left unmatched: 7. CDR3 region: CASSPPGQVYGYTF. The CDR3 DNA sequence: TGTGCCAGTAGTCCCCCGGGACAGGTGTATGGCTACACCTTC.

This chain uses TRBV20-1 with TRBJ2-7; the D gene could be TRBD1 or TRBD2 (5 bases each). Germline V gene sequence: CDR1 DFQATT, CDR2 SNEGSKA (reference sequence). V lost 5 bases to trimming and J lost 3 bases, with 17 bases between them. The CDR3 totals 14 residues. DNA for the CDR3: TGCAGTGCTTCCTCGGGGCAGGGATTCTACGAGCAGTACTTC. Its translation is CSASSGQGFYEQYF.